The TCR beta chain under discussion was sequenced for a study of blood T cell repertoires in COVID-19. Turning to the study itself: The United States, Italy and Spain supplied acute and convalescent COVID-19 samples. Sources were T cells, B-cell-depleted T cells, or PBMCs; the material itself was cDNA or gDNA.

Using immunoSEQ multiplex PCR, the repertoire was profiled, and TCRdb retains in-frame clones only, with some absent. Of about 69,000 clones detected, 89% appear once; the ten largest clones hold about 5%. CDR1 and CDR2 (germline): GTSNPN, SVGIG (reference sequence). CDR3 size: 15 residues. After removal of 1 base from V and 0 bases from J, the junction contained 4 bases not matched to a gene. The V call is TRBV30, the J call TRBJ1-1, with TRBD1 matching 8 bases. The receptor was derived from a woman in her forties or fifties with active COVID-19. The sequencing sample was made of peripheral blood. The CDR3 bases are TGTGCCTGGAGTGACAGGGGGGCCATGAACACTGAAGCTTTCTTT. Its protein product is CAWSDRGAMNTEAFF.